The 22 T cell receptor beta chains given below trace back to one sample, sequenced in a study of cytomegalovirus exposure and HLA in healthy donors. With 60 Vbeta and 13 Jbeta primers, the PCR was carried out. The assay was immunoSEQ multiplex PCR, and TCRdb's table has in-frame clones only and misses some. This table has about 130,000 clones, around 67% appearing once. Material for sequencing was PBMCs. The receptor source for this set is a young man in good health and CMV-seropositive.

The gene calls are TRBV2 and TRBJ2-2; D is perhaps TRBD1 (5 bases). Germline V gene sequence: CDR1 SNHLY, CDR2 FYNNEI. This CDR3 spans 19 amino acids. Trimming shortened V by 9 bases and J by 0 bases, and 26 bases separated the two germline ends. The CDR3 is CASLNRVFIGATNTGELFF. The CDR3 bases are TGTGCCAGTTTGAACAGAGTTTTTATTGGGGCAACGAACACCGGGGAGCTGTTTTTT.

CDR3 nucleotide sequence: TGCGCCAGCAGCCAAGTTATCGGCCAGGGGGTCTATGGCTACACCTTC. Its translation: CASSQVIGQGVYGYTF. The rearrangement uses TRBV4-3 and TRBJ1-2, with 7 bases that match TRBD1. V lost 1 base, J lost 4 bases, and 9 bases stayed unmatched. The germline gives CDR1 LGHNA, CDR2 YSLEER. The length of the CDR3 is 16 residues.

The rearrangement uses TRBV28 and TRBJ2-6; D ambiguous. The germline V gene encodes CDR1 MDHEN and CDR2 SYDVKM. V lost 5 bases, J lost 0 bases, and 8 bases lay in between. This CDR3 is built from 15 residues. For the CDR3, the DNA is TGTGCCAGCAGTCCCGACACCTCTGGGGCCAACGTCCTGACTTTC. Translating gives CASSPDTSGANVLTF. Full variable domain (remainder filled in from reference TRBV28 and TRBJ2-6): DVKVTQSSRYLVKRTGEKVFLECVQDMDHENMFWYRQDPGLGLRLIYFSYDVKMKEKGDIPEGYSVSREKKERFSLILESASTNQTSMYLCASSPDTSGANVLTFGAGSRLTVL.

The rearrangement joins TRBV30 to TRBJ2-2, with 7 nucleotides matching TRBD2. J lost 4 bases, V lost 4 bases, and 0 bases had no gene match. The V gene's germline CDR1 is GTSNPN and CDR2 SVGIG (reference sequence). CDR3 size: 12 residues. CDR3 coding DNA: TGTGCCTGGACTAGCGGCACCGGGGAGCTGTTTTTT. It yields the protein CAWTSGTGELFF.

The chain recombines TRBV5-1 with TRBJ1-4, with 9 bases lining up with TRBD1. Germline CDR1 reads SGHRS; CDR2 reads YFSETQ. V was pared by 0 bases and J by 7 bases, with 4 bases of the junction left unmatched. The CDR3 has 15 residues. CDR3: CASSLGDRAGEKLFF. The CDR3 DNA sequence: TGCGCCAGCAGCTTGGGGGACAGGGCGGGTGAAAAACTGTTTTTT.

This chain uses TRBV11-2 with TRBJ1-1; 7 positions match TRBD1. Germline assignment: CDR1 SGHAT and CDR2 FQNNGV. The CDR3 has 14 amino acids. V was clipped by 5 bases and J by 2 bases; unmatched bases: 5. CDR3 region: CASSPRDSNTEAFF. Written as DNA, the CDR3 is TGTGCCAGCAGCCCCAGGGACAGCAACACTGAAGCTTTCTTT.

The chain employs TRBV7-9 and TRBJ2-5, with 7 bases that match TRBD1. The germline gives CDR1 SEHNR, CDR2 FQNEAQ (reference sequence). CDR3 length: 15 amino acids. The trim removed 3 bases at V and 2 bases at J, leaving 6 bases unmatched. The CDR3 reads CASSFGQARQETQYF. The DNA of the CDR3 is TGTGCCAGCAGCTTCGGACAGGCGAGACAAGAGACCCAGTACTTC.

This chain links TRBV5-4 with TRBJ1-4, with D tentatively TRBD1 (6 bases). This CDR3 has 15 amino acids. V was shortened by 1 base and J by 4 bases, with 11 bases between the two germline ends. Germline-derived CDR1 and CDR2 are SGHNT and YYREEE (reference sequence). CDR3 amino acids: CASSLPGQYNEKLFF. The DNA for the CDR3 is TGTGCCAGCAGCTTGCCCGGACAGTATAATGAAAAACTGTTTTTT.

J is TRBJ1-5 and V is TRBV19, with a possible D match to TRBD1 (5 bases). The germline V and J ends were trimmed by 2 bases and 5 bases, with 10 bases remaining between them. The CDR3 runs 14 residues. Germline V lookup: CDR1 LNHDA, CDR2 SQIVND (reference sequence). The CDR3 spells CASSIRDRHQPQHF. DNA for the CDR3: TGTGCCAGTAGTATACGAGACAGACATCAGCCCCAGCATTTT.

The chain's CDR3 is CATSLGYEQYF. The CDR3 DNA follows: TGTGCCACCTCACTCGGCTACGAGCAGTACTTC. J is TRBJ2-7 and V is TRBV6-5; D call uncertain. This CDR3 spans 11 amino acids. CDR1 is MNHEY, CDR2 SVGAGI, per germline. Trimming shortened V by 10 bases and J by 3 bases, and 10 bases separated the two germline ends.

The V gene is TRBV4-2, the J gene TRBJ2-7, with 11 bases identical to TRBD1. CDR3 length: 16 residues. V dropped 0 bases and J dropped 6; count of bases not matched to a gene: 7. Germline values: CDR1 LGHNA, CDR2 YNFKEQ. The CDR3 nucleotides read TGTGCCAGCAGCCAAGATTCCGGGACAGGGGGTAGCGAGCAGTACTTC. Protein: CASSQDSGTGGSEQYF.

As concerns this clone: Its ends do not fully match the called genes, so a read error is possible. Other DNA variants within this sample encode the same CDR3. The chain is built from TRBV7-7 and TRBJ2-3, with 8 bases fitting TRBD1. The CDR3 length is 14 residues. The germline V gene encodes CDR1 SSHAT and CDR2 FNYEAQ (reference sequence). The CDR3 sequence: CASSLGQGTDTQYF. The CDR3 nucleotides are TGTGCTAGCAGCCTCGGACAGGGTACAGATACGCAGTATTTT.

This sequence joins TRBV25-1 and TRBJ1-2; 9 bases agree with TRBD1. CDR1 is MGHDK and CDR2 is SYGVNS in the germline V gene. This CDR3 contains 14 residues. Losses at the gene ends were 6 bases for V and 4 bases for J; bases not matched to a gene: 6. This CDR3 reads CASRETGGPYGYTF. CDR3 bases: TGTGCCAGCAGGGAGACAGGGGGACCCTATGGCTACACCTTC.

The rearrangement uses TRBV10-3 and TRBJ2-5; 11 bases line up with TRBD2. The J segment lost 2 bases and the V segment lost 4 bases, leaving 3 bases of the junction unmatched. CDR1 ENHRY and CDR2 SYGVKD come from the germline V gene. The length of the CDR3 is 15 residues. This chain's CDR3 is CAISGLAGTQETQYF. In nucleotides, the CDR3 is TGTGCCATCAGTGGACTAGCGGGGACACAAGAGACCCAGTACTTC.

The rearrangement joins TRBV5-4 to TRBJ2-3, with 9 bases matching TRBD1. The V gene end was trimmed by 2 bases and the J gene end by 4 bases; junction bases not matched to a gene: 8. CDR1 is SGHNT and CDR2 is YYREEE in the germline V gene (reference sequence). The CDR3 spans 16 residues. CDR3 sequence (DNA): TGTGCCAGCAGCTTCCGGGACAGGGTAGTGGCAGATACGCAGTATTTT. It encodes CASSFRDRVVADTQYF.

This clone was found a few times. The chain combines TRBV4-3 with TRBJ2-7; D might be TRBD2 (5 bases). The germline V gene has CDR1 LGHNA and CDR2 YSLEER. CDR3 length equals 15 residues. V was cut by 2 bases and J by 3 bases, with 14 bases left in between. In DNA, the CDR3 is TGCGCCAGCAGCCAACTAGCTGACGGGGTCTACGAGCAGTACTTC. Its translation: CASSQLADGVYEQYF.

This chain connects TRBV9 to TRBJ2-7; D call uncertain. CDR1 and CDR2 (germline): SGDLS, YYNGEE. The CDR3 covers 12 residues. Trimming took off 4 bases at V and 3 bases at J, with 8 bases between the two ends. The CDR3 loop is CASSRDNYEQYF. The CDR3 nucleotides are TGTGCCAGCAGCAGAGACAACTACGAGCAGTACTTC.

This chain connects TRBV7-6 to TRBJ1-5; TRBD1 agrees at 8 bases. The CDR3 is 15 residues long. Germline V gene data show CDR1 as SGHVS and CDR2 as FNYEAQ. V dropped 1 base and J dropped 5; count of bases not matched to a gene: 4. CDR3 sequence reads: CASSLGQGRYQPQHF. The CDR3 DNA reads as TGTGCCAGCAGCTTAGGACAGGGGCGATATCAGCCCCAGCATTTT.

Only a few counts were recorded for this clone. V usage is TRBV13 and J usage is TRBJ1-2; D possibly corresponds to TRBD1 (5 bases). This CDR3 is built from 13 residues. V lost 2 bases and J 8 bases, leaving 12 bases between the germline ends. The germline gives CDR1 PRHDT, CDR2 FYEKMQ (reference sequence). The CDR3 here is CASSLTGGLGYTF. The CDR3 DNA is TGTGCCAGCAGCTTAACCGGGGGTTTAGGCTACACCTTC.

V usage is TRBV28 and J usage is TRBJ2-6; 9 bases fit TRBD2. The V and J ends lost 0 bases and 3 bases, in that order; junction bases with no gene match: 6. Germline CDR1 and CDR2: MDHEN and SYDVKM. This CDR3 region has 18 residues. The CDR3, as DNA: TGTGCCAGCAGTTTATGGGGCGGGGGGGCCGGTGGGGCCAACGTCCTGACTTTC. Its protein product is CASSLWGGGAGGANVLTF.

In DNA, the CDR3 is TGTGCCAGCAGTGAATATAGGGGGCCCGGGACTGAAGCTTTCTTT. Protein product: CASSEYRGPGTEAFF. The J gene is TRBJ1-1, the V gene TRBV25-1; 7 bases agree with TRBD1. The germline gives CDR1 MGHDK, CDR2 SYGVNS. Losses at the gene ends were 0 bases for V and 5 bases for J; bases not matched to a gene: 6. The CDR3 runs 15 residues.

The genes are TRBV18 and TRBJ2-1; TRBD1 matches at 9 bases. Germline V lookup: CDR1 KGHSH, CDR2 LQKENI. CDR3 size: 14 residues. V trimming: 6 bases; J trimming: 5 bases; junction bases outside the gene matches: 5. CDR3 protein: CASSDRTGDNEQFF. The CDR3 region has the DNA TGTGCCAGCTCCGACCGGACAGGGGACAATGAGCAGTTCTTC.